These T cell receptor beta chains were read from a single sample in a study of cytomegalovirus exposure and HLA in healthy donors. Generated by immunoSEQ multiplex PCR, the TCRdb table keeps only in-frame clones and is missing some. The data show around 67,000 clones, 65% to 70% seen once. The sample was PBMCs. The source of these receptors is a woman aged 25 to 39 in good health and CMV-seronegative. Each CDR3 is given with its conserved first and last residue. D genes are given only for firm matches. Clone size is stated in some rows and not others, as once, few, many or a class when expanded.

TRBJ1-4,few,13,TRBV10-3,-,TGTGCCATCAAAGGGGGAACTAATGAAAAACTGTTTTTT,CAIKGGTNEKLFF
TRBJ1-6,-,15,TRBV19,TRBD1,TGTGCCAGTAGCGGGACAGGGGGTCGGGATTCACCCCTCCACTTT,CASSGTGGRDSPLHF
TRBJ1-5,-,13,TRBV6-5,-,TGTGCCAGCAGTGAACAGGTTATTCAGCCCCAGCATTTT,CASSEQVIQPQHF
TRBJ2-5,-,12,TRBV5-6,-,TGTGCCAGCAGTGGACTAAAAGAGACCCAGTACTTC,CASSGLKETQYF
TRBJ1-5,few,12,TRBV7-8,-,TGTGCCATCCAGGGAGGACCCCAGCCCCAGCATTTT,CAIQGGPQPQHF
TRBJ2-5,-,14,TRBV10-3,TRBD2,TGTGCCATCAGTGGCGCGGGACTAGAAGAGACCCAGTACTTC,CAISGAGLEETQYF
TRBJ1-1,once,15,TRBV11-1,-,TGTGCCAGCAGCGAGTTAACGGGATCGAACACTGAAGCTTTCTTT,CASSELTGSNTEAFF
TRBJ1-1,once,14,TRBV5-1,-,TGCGCCAGCAGCTTCGACAGATTGAACACTGAAGCTTTCTTT,CASSFDRLNTEAFF
TRBJ2-7,-,14,TRBV10-2,-,TGCGCCAGCAGGAGGTTACAGGGACCATACGAGCAGTACTTC,CASRRLQGPYEQYF
TRBJ1-2,few,14,TRBV6-5,TRBD1,TGTGCCAGCAGGGCTCCGGGACAGGGAGCAGGCTACACCTTC,CASRAPGQGAGYTF
TRBJ2-3,few,19,TRBV7-3,TRBD2,TGTGCCAGCAGCTTAGGGATCACCTCTAGCGGGGGTTTAGGAGATACGCAGTATTTT,CASSLGITSSGGLGDTQYF
TRBJ2-1,-,15,TRBV5-8,-,TGTGCCAGCAGCTCCCCCCCGGGGGGCCTTAATGAGCAGTTCTTC,CASSSPPGGLNEQFF
TRBJ2-5,-,15,TRBV5-1,-,TGCGCCAGCAGCTCTGAGGGAAGGGTGATCGAGACCCAGTACTTC,CASSSEGRVIETQYF
TRBJ2-1,-,15,TRBV6-6,TRBD2,TGTGCCAGCAGTTACGGCGGGGGGGGGTACAATGAGCAGTTCTTC,CASSYGGGGYNEQFF
TRBJ1-3,-,15,TRBV19,TRBD1,TGTGCCAGTAGTGCGGGACAGGGGTCTGGAAACACCATATATTTT,CASSAGQGSGNTIYF
TRBJ2-2,few,18,TRBV1,-,TGCACCAGCAGCCAAGGACTAGCGGGGGGCCTAAACACCGGGGAGCTGTTTTTT,CTSSQGLAGGLNTGELFF
TRBJ1-2,-,15,TRBV11-2,-,TGTGCCAGCCGGGTCAAACAGGGCCCTAACTATGGCTACACCTTC,CASRVKQGPNYGYTF
TRBJ2-3,-,15,TRBV7-9,TRBD1,TGTGCCAGCAGCTTGAGACAGGGGACCACAGATACGCAGTATTTT,CASSLRQGTTDTQYF
TRBJ1-1,-,13,TRBV6-1,-,TGTGCCAGCAGATTAGGGAGGGGCTCTGAAGCTTTCTTT,CASRLGRGSEAFF
TRBJ2-2,few,13,TRBV4-1,-,TGCGCCAGCAGCCAAGACGCCGGTGGGGAGCTGTTTTTT,CASSQDAGGELFF
TRBJ1-2,once,12,TRBV30,-,TGTGCCTGGAGTCTTGAGGACTATGGCTACACCTTC,CAWSLEDYGYTF
TRBJ2-1,-,14,TRBV11-2,-,TGTGCCAGCAGCTTAGATTTTGTGGGCGATGAGCAGTTCTTC,CASSLDFVGDEQFF
TRBJ2-5,-,13,TRBV28,-,TGTGCCGGCAAAAGGCACGGGCAAGAGACCCAGTACTTC,CAGKRHGQETQYF
TRBJ1-3,-,16,TRBV10-3,TRBD1,TGTGCCATCAGTCCACGGACAGGCAACTCTGGAAACACCATATATTTT,CAISPRTGNSGNTIYF
TRBJ2-7,once,15,TRBV7-6,TRBD1,TGTGCCAGCAGCATCGCCGACAGGGGGCTGGACGAGCAGTACTTC,CASSIADRGLDEQYF
TRBJ1-1,once,14,TRBV11-1,TRBD1,TGTGCCAGCAGCCCTCCGACAGGGGGAACTGAAGCTTTCTTT,CASSPPTGGTEAFF
TRBJ1-4,-,13,TRBV2,-,TGTGCCAGCCAACCAGGCCCTAATGAAAAACTGTTTTTT,CASQPGPNEKLFF
TRBJ2-7,-,15,TRBV6-1,TRBD2,TGTGCCAGCAGTATGGATCAGCGGGGCTCCTACGAGCAGTACTTC,CASSMDQRGSYEQYF
TRBJ2-3,-,18,TRBV7-8,TRBD1,TGTGCCAGCAGCAACCGTCCCGGGACAGGGGGGAGGACAGATACGCAGTATTTT,CASSNRPGTGGRTDTQYF
TRBJ2-7,-,11,TRBV5-1,-,TGCGCCAGCAGAGGACAGTACGAGCAGTACTTC,CASRGQYEQYF
TRBJ1-5,-,18,TRBV10-1,TRBD1,TGCGCCAGTACTGGGAGAGGCAGGGGGCTCAATAGCAATCAGCCCCAGCATTTT,CASTGRGRGLNSNQPQHF
TRBJ1-1,-,13,TRBV19,-,TGTGCCAGTACCGCCACGGTGAACACTGAAGCTTTCTTT,CASTATVNTEAFF
TRBJ1-6,-,15,TRBV7-3,-,TGTGCCAGCAGCTTAACGGGGCAGGGGATTTCACCCCTCCACTTT,CASSLTGQGISPLHF
TRBJ1-5,-,15,TRBV10-3,-,TGTGCCATCAGTGAGGCCGGACAAAGCAATCAGCCCCAGCATTTT,CAISEAGQSNQPQHF
TRBJ2-5,-,15,TRBV11-2,-,TGTGCCAGCAGCCGATTAGAGGTAGGAGGAGAGACCCAGTACTTC,CASSRLEVGGETQYF
TRBJ2-1,-,12,TRBV30,-,TGTGCCTGGAGTGTTGGAGGGGAGGAGCAGTTCTTC,CAWSVGGEEQFF
TRBJ1-2,once,14,TRBV6-5,-,TGTGCCAGCAAGTTCGAGCACCTGAACTATGGCTACACCTTC,CASKFEHLNYGYTF
TRBJ2-3,-,15,TRBV6-5,-,TGTGCCAGCAGTTACTCGACTACTGGGGCAGATACGCAGTATTTT,CASSYSTTGADTQYF
TRBJ1-2,-,13,TRBV5-8,TRBD1,TGTGCCAGCAGCGCGGACAGGAACTATGGCTACACCTTC,CASSADRNYGYTF
TRBJ1-6,-,13,TRBV7-2,-,TGTGCCAGCAGTGCCGCAGGGGATTCACCCCTCCACTTT,CASSAAGDSPLHF
TRBJ1-5,few,13,TRBV29-1,-,TGCAGCGTTCAGGGAAATAGCAATCAGCCCCAGCATTTT,CSVQGNSNQPQHF
TRBJ2-5,-,16,TRBV28,-,TGTGCCAGCAGTTTACCCCAACAGGCGTCCAGGTCGACCCAGTACTTC,CASSLPQQASRSTQYF
TRBJ2-3,-,16,TRBV5-1,TRBD2,TGCGCCAGCAGCTTGATGCTAGCGGGGCCCACAGATACGCAGTATTTT,CASSLMLAGPTDTQYF
TRBJ2-7,once,14,TRBV6-5,-,TGTGCCAGCAGCCTCCCTCAGGTGCCCTACGAGCAGTACTTC,CASSLPQVPYEQYF
TRBJ2-3,few,13,TRBV11-2,-,TGTGCCAGCAGCGCCCCCCCGAGGGATACGCAGTATTTT,CASSAPPRDTQYF
TRBJ2-3,-,15,TRBV4-1,TRBD1,TGCGCCAGCAGAGACAGGGGTTTTTTTACAGATACGCAGTATTTT,CASRDRGFFTDTQYF
TRBJ2-7,-,13,TRBV5-6,TRBD1,TGTGCCAGCAGCTTGGTGGGCCAGGGGGACGCCCGTTTC,CASSLVGQGDARF
TRBJ2-1,-,15,TRBV6-5,TRBD2,TGTGCCAGCAGTCCCTCCGGCGGGGGAAGGAATGAGCAGTTCTTC,CASSPSGGGRNEQFF
TRBJ1-4,few,14,TRBV7-9,TRBD1,TGTGCCAGCAGCTTCGACAGGGTTAGTGAAAAACTGTTTTTT,CASSFDRVSEKLFF
TRBJ2-7,-,15,TRBV5-1,TRBD1,TGCGCCAGCAGCGACCCAACAGGGGAGAGCTACAAGCAGTACTTC,CASSDPTGESYKQYF